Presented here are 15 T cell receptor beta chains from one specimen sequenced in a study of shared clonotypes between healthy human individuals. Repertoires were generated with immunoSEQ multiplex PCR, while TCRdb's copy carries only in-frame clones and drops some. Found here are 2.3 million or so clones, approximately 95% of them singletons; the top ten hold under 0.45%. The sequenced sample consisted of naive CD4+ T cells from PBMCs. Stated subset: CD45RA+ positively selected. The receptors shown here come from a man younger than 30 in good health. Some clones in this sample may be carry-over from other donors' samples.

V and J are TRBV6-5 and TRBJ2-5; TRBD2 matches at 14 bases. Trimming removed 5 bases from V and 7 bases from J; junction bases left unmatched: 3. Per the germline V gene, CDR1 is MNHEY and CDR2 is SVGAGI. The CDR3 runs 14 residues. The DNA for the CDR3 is TGTGCCAGCAGTGGGACTAGCGGGAGAGGGACCCAGTACTTC. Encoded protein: CASSGTSGRGTQYF.

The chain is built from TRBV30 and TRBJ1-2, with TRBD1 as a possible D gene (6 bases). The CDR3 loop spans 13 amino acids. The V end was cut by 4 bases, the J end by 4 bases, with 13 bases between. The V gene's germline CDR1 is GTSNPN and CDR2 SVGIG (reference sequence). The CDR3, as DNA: TGTGCCTGGAACAGGGACATCCCCTATGGCTACACCTTC. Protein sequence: CAWNRDIPYGYTF. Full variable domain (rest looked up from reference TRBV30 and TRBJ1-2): SQTIHQWPATLVQPVGSPLSLECTVEGTSNPNLYWYRQAAGRGLQLLFYSVGIGQISSEVPQNLSASRPQDRQFILSSKKLLLSDSGFYLCAWNRDIPYGYTFGSGTRLTVV.

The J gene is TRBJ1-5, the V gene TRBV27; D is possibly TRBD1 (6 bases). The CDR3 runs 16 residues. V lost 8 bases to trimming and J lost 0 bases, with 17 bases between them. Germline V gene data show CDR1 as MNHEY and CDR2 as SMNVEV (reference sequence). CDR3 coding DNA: TGTGCCAGCCGCCGACGGGACACCGATAGCAATCAGCCCCAGCATTTT. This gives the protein CASRRRDTDSNQPQHF.

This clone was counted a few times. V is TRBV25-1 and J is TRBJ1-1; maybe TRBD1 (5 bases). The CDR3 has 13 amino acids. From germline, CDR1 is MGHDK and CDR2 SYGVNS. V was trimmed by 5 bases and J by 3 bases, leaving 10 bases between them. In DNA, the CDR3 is TGTGCCAGCAGTCGGGGGTCCTACACTGAAGCTTTCTTT. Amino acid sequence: CASSRGSYTEAFF.

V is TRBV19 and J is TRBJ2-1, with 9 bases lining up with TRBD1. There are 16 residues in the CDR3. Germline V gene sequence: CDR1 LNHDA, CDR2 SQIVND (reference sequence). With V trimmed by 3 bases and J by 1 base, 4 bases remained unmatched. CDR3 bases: TGTGCCAGTAGTATGTTTGGGACAGGGTCCTACAATGAGCAGTTCTTC. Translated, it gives CASSMFGTGSYNEQFF.

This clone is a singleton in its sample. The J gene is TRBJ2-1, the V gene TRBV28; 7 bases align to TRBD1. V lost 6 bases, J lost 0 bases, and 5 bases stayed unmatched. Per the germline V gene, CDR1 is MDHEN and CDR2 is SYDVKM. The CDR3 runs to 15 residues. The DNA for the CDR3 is TGTGCCAGCAGCCAGGGGACAGTCTCCTACAATGAGCAGTTCTTC. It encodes CASSQGTVSYNEQFF.

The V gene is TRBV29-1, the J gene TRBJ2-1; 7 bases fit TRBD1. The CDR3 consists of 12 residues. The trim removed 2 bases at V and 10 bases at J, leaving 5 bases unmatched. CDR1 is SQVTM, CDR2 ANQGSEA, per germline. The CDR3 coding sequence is TGCAGCGTTGAACCTTTGACAGGGGAGCAGTTCTTC. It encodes CSVEPLTGEQFF.

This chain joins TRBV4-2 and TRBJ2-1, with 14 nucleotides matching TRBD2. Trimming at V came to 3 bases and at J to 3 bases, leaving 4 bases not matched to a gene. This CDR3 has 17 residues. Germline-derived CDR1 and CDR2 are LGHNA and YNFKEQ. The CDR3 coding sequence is TGTGCCAGCAGCCAGGCAGGGACTAGCGGGAGCTACAATGAGCAGTTCTTC. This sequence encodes CASSQAGTSGSYNEQFF.

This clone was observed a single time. This CDR3 is CASSLWSGDTQYF. The CDR3 nucleotides are TGTGCCAGCAGCTTATGGTCGGGAGATACGCAGTATTTT. The J gene is TRBJ2-3, the V gene TRBV7-3; no reliable D call. This CDR3 is built from 13 residues. Trimming took 2 bases from V and 5 from J, leaving 8 bases between them. Germline assignment: CDR1 SGHTA and CDR2 FQGTGA.

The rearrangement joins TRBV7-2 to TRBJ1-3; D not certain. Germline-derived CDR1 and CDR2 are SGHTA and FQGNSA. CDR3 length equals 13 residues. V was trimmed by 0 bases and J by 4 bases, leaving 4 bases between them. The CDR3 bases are TGTGCCAGCAGCTTAGCGGAAGGAAACACCATATATTTT. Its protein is CASSLAEGNTIYF. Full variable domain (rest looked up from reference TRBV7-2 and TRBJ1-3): GAGVSQSPSNKVTEKGKDVELRCDPISGHTALYWYRQSLGQGLEFLIYFQGNSAPDKSGLPSDRFSAERTGGSVSTLTIQRTQQEDSAVYLCASSLAEGNTIYFGEGSWLTVV.

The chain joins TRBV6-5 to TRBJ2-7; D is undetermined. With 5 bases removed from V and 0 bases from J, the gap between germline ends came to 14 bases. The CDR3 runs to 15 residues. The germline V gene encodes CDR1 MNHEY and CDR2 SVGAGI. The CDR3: CASSAPTGGSYEQYF. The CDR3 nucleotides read TGTGCCAGCAGTGCTCCCACCGGTGGCTCCTACGAGCAGTACTTC.

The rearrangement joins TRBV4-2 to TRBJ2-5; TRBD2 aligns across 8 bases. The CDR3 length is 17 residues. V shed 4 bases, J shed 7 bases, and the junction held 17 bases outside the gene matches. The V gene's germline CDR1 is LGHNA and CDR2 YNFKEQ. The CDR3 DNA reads TGTGCCAGCAGCCCCCTCTGGACTAGCTCGGAAGATGGGACCCAGTACTTC. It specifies CASSPLWTSSEDGTQYF.

The CDR3 loop reads CAISESSQPQETQYF. CDR3 nucleotide sequence: TGTGCCATCAGTGAGTCGAGTCAGCCACAAGAGACCCAGTACTTC. The chain has TRBV10-3 and TRBJ2-5; D uncertain. V was trimmed by 0 bases and J by 2 bases, leaving 10 bases between them. Germline assignment: CDR1 ENHRY and CDR2 SYGVKD. The CDR3 length is 15 residues.

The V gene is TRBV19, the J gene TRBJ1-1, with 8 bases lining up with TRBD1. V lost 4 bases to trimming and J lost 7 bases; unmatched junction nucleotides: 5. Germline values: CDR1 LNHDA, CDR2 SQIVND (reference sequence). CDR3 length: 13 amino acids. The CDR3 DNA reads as TGTGCCAGTAGTAGTCAGGGGGCGGGTGAAGCTTTCTTT. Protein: CASSSQGAGEAFF. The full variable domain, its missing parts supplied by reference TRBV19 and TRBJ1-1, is DGGITQSPKYLFRKEGQNVTLSCEQNLNHDAMYWYRQDPGQGLRLIYYSQIVNDFQKGDIAEGYSVSREKKESFPLTVTSAQKNPTAFYLCASSSQGAGEAFFGQGTRLTVV.

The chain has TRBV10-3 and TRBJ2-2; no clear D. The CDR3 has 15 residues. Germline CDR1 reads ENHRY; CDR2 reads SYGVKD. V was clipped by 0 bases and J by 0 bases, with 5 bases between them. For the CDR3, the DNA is TGTGCCATCAGTGAGTCCTTTCCGAACACCGGGGAGCTGTTTTTT. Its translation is CAISESFPNTGELFF.